Given below is one T cell receptor beta chain in context. The antigen is undetermined. Trimming left V 6 bases short and J 7 bases short, with 16 bases between. The CDR3 runs 13 residues. The germline gives CDR1 SNHLY, CDR2 FYNNEI. The sample originates from a study of cytotoxic CD8 clonotypes in ibrutinib-treated CLL. Study-level findings and limits: Clonality was higher at baseline than in age-matched healthy donors and tracked circulating CD8+ T-cell counts.

Repertoires were generated with immunoSEQ multiplex PCR, while TCRdb's copy carries only in-frame clones and drops some. This sample yields 50,000 or so clones, of which 45% to 60% are seen a single time; about 27% belongs to the top ten. The rearrangement uses TRBV2 and TRBJ2-7; a possible D gene is TRBD2 (6 bases). This TCR was recovered from a human donor with chronic lymphocytic leukemia. Sequenced here: PBMCs, sampled after 24 months of ibrutinib treatment. The CDR3 DNA is TGTGCCAGCAGGCCGCCGGGAGAGGGAGAGCAGTACTTC. Its translation: CASRPPGEGEQYF.